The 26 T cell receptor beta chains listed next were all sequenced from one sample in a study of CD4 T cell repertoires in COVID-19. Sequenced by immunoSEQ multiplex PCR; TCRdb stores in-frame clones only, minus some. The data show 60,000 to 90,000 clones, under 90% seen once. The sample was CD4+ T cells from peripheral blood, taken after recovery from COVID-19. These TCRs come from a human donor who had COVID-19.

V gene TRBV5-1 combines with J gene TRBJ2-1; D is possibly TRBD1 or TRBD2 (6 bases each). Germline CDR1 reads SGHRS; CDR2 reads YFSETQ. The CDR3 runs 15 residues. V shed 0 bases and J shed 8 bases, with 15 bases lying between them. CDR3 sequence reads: CASSLGTSRGDEQFF. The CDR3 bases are TGCGCCAGCAGCTTGGGTACTAGCAGGGGCGATGAGCAGTTCTTC.

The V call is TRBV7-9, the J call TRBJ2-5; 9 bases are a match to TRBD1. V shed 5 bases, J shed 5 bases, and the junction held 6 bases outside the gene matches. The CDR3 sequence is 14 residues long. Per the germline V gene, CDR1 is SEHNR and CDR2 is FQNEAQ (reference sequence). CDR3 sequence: CASSRTGGAETQYF. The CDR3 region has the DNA TGTGCCAGCAGCCGAACAGGGGGCGCGGAGACCCAGTACTTC.

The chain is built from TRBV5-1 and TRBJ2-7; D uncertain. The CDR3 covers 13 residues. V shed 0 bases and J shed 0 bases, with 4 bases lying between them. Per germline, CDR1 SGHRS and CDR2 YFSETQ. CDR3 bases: TGCGCCAGCAGCTTGGCCAGCTCCTACGAGCAGTACTTC. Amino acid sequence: CASSLASSYEQYF. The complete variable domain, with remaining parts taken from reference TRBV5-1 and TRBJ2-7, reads KAGVTQTPRYLIKTRGQQVTLSCSPISGHRSVSWYQQTPGQGLQFLFEYFSETQRNKGNFPGRFSGRQFSNSRSEMNVSTLELGDSALYLCASSLASSYEQYFGPGTRLTVT.

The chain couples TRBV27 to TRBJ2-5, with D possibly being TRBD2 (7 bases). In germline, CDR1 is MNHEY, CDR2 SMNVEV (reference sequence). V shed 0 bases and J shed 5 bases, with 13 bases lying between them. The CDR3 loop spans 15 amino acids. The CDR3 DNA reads TGTGCCAGCAGTTTATCGGCGGGGGCGGGGGAGACCCAGTACTTC. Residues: CASSLSAGAGETQYF.

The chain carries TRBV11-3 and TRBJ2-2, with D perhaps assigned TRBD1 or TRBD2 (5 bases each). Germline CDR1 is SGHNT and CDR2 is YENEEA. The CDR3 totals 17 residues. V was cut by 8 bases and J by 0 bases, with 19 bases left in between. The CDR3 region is CASSNGVGRANTGELFF. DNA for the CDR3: TGTGCCAGCTCGAATGGCGTGGGACGCGCGAACACCGGGGAGCTGTTTTTT.

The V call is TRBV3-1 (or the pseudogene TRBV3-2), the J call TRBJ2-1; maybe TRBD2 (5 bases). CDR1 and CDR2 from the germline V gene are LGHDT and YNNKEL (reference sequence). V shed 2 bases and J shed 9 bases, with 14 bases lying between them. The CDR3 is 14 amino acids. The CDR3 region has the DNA TGTGCCAGCAGCCAAATGAGAGCGGCAGGTGAGCAGTTCTTC. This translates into CASSQMRAAGEQFF.

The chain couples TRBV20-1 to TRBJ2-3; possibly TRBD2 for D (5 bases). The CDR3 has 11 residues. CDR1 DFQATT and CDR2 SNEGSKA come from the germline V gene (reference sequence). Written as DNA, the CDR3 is TGCAGCGTTAGGACTACAGATACGCAGTATTTT. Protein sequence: CSVRTTDTQYF.

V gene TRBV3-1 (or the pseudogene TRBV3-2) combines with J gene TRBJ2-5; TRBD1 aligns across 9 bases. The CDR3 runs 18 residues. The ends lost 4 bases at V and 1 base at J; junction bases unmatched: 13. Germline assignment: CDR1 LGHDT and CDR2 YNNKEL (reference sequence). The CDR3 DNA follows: TGTGCCAGCAGCCTCAGGACAGGGGCCTCCCGACGCCAAGAGACCCAGTACTTC. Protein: CASSLRTGASRRQETQYF.

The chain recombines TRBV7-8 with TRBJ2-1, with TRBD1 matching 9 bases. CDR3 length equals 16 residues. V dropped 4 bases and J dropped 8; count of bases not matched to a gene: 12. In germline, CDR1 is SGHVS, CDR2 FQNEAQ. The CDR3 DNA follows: TGTGCCAGCAGCTCAAGAGGTGGGACAGGGCGGGATGAGCAGTTCTTC. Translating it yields CASSSRGGTGRDEQFF. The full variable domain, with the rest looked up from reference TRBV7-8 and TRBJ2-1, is GAGVSQSPRYKVAKRGQDVALRCDPISGHVSLFWYQQALGQGPEFLTYFQNEAQLDKSGLPSDRFFAERPEGSVSTLKIQRTQQEDSAVYLCASSSRGGTGRDEQFFGPGTRLTVL.

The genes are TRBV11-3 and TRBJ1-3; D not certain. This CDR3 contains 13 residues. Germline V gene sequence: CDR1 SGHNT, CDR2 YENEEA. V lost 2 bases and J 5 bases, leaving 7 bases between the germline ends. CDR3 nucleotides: TGTGCCAGCAGCTTAAGAGGACGAAACACCATATATTTT. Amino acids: CASSLRGRNTIYF.

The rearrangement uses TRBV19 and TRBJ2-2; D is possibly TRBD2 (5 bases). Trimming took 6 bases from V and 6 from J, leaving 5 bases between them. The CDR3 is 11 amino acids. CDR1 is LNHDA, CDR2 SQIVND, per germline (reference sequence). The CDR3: CASRGAGELFF. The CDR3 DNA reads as TGTGCCAGTAGGGGAGCCGGGGAGCTGTTTTTT.

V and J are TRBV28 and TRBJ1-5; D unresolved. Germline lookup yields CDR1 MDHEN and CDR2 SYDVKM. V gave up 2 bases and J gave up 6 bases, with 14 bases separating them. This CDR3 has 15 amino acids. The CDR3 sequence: CASSLATTSGQPQHF. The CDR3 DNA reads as TGTGCCAGCAGTTTAGCCACCACATCGGGTCAGCCCCAGCATTTT. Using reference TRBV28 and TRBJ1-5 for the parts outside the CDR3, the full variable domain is DVKVTQSSRYLVKRTGEKVFLECVQDMDHENMFWYRQDPGLGLRLIYFSYDVKMKEKGDIPEGYSVSREKKERFSLILESASTNQTSMYLCASSLATTSGQPQHFGDGTRLSIL.

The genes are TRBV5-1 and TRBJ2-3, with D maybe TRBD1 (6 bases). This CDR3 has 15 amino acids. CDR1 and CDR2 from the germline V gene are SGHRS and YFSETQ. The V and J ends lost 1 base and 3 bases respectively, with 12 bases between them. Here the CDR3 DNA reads TGCGCCAGCAGCTTGAAGGGGGTGGCGACAGATACGCAGTATTTT. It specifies CASSLKGVATDTQYF.

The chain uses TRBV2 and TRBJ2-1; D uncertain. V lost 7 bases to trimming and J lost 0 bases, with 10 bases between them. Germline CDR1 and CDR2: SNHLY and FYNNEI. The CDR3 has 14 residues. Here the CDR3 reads CASNPSSSYNEQFF. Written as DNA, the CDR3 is TGTGCCAGCAACCCTTCTAGCTCCTACAATGAGCAGTTCTTC.

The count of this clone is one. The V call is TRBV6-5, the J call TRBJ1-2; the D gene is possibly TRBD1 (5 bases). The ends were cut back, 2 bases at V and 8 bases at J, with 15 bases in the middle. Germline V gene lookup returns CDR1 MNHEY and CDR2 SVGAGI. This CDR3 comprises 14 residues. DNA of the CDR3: TGTGCCAGCAGTTACAGGGGTCCATCTGGCGGCTACACCTTC. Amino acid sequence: CASSYRGPSGGYTF.

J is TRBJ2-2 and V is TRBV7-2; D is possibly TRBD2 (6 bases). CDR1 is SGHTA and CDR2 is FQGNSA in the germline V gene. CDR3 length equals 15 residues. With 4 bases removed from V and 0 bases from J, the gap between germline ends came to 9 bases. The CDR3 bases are TGTGCCAGCAGCTATAGCGGACCGAACACCGGGGAGCTGTTTTTT. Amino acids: CASSYSGPNTGELFF.

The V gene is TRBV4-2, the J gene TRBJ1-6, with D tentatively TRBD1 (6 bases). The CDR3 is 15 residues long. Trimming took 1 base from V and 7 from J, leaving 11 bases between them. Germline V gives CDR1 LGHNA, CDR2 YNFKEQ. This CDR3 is CASSQATGSNSPLHF. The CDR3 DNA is TGTGCCAGCAGCCAAGCGACAGGCTCGAATTCACCCCTCCACTTT.

The CDR3 nucleotides read TGTGCCAGCAGCCAAGAAATCGCCCCGCCGAACACCATATATTTT. Translating gives CASSQEIAPPNTIYF. This sequence joins TRBV4-2 and TRBJ1-3; D unresolved. The CDR3 runs to 15 residues. Germline assignment: CDR1 LGHNA and CDR2 YNFKEQ. V was shortened by 0 bases and J by 7 bases, with 13 bases between the two germline ends.

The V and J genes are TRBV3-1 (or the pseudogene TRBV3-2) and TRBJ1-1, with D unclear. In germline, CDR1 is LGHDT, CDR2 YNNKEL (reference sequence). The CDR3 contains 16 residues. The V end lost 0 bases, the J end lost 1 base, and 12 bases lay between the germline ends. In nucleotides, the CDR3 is TGTGCCAGCAGCCAAGACTCTGGACGGAAGAACACTGAAGCTTTCTTT. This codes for CASSQDSGRKNTEAFF.

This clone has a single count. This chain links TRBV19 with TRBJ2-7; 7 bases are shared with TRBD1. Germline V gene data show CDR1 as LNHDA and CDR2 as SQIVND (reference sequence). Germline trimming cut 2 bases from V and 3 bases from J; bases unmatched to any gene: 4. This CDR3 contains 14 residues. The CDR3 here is CASSIRAGGYEQYF. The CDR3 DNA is TGTGCCAGTAGTATAAGGGCAGGGGGCTACGAGCAGTACTTC.

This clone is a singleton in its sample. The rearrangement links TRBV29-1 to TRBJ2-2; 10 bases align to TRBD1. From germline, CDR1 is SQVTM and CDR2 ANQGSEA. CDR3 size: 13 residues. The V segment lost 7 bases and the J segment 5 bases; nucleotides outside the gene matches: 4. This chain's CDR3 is CSGTGQGTGELFF. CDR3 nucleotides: TGCAGCGGGACGGGACAGGGGACCGGGGAGCTGTTTTTT.

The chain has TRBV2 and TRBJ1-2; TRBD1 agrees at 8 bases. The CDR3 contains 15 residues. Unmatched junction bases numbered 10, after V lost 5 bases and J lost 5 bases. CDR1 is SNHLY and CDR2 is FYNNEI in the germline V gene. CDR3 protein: CASSLTGDRGYGYTF. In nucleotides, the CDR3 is TGTGCCAGCAGTTTGACAGGGGATAGGGGGTATGGCTACACCTTC.

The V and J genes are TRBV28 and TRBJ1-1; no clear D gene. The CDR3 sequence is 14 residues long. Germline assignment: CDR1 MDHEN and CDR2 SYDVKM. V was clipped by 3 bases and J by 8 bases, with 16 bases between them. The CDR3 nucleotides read TGTGCCAGCAGTTTCGAGGATCGCAAACCCGAAGCTTTCTTT. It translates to CASSFEDRKPEAFF.

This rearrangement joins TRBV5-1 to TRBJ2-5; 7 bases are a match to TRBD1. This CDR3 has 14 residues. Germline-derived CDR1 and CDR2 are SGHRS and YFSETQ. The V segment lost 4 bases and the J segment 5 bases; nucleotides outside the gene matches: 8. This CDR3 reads CASSPQGTGETQYF. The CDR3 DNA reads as TGCGCCAGCAGCCCACAGGGGACGGGGGAGACCCAGTACTTC.

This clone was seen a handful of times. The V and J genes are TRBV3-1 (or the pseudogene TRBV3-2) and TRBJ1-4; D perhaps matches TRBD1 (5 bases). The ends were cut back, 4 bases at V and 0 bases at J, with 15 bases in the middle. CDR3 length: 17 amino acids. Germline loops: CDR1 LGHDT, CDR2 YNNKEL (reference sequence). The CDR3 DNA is TGTGCCAGCAGCCCTAGGGGCCGGCAAGCAACTAATGAAAAACTGTTTTTT. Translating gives CASSPRGRQATNEKLFF.

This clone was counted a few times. The CDR3 nucleotides read TGCGCCAGCAGCTGGGACAGTCCCACCTACGAGCAGTACTTC. This codes for CASSWDSPTYEQYF. The chain joins TRBV5-1 to TRBJ2-7; 7 nucleotides match TRBD1. The V gene's germline CDR1 is SGHRS and CDR2 YFSETQ. Germline trimming cut 3 bases from V and 2 bases from J; bases unmatched to any gene: 5. This CDR3 has 14 amino acids.